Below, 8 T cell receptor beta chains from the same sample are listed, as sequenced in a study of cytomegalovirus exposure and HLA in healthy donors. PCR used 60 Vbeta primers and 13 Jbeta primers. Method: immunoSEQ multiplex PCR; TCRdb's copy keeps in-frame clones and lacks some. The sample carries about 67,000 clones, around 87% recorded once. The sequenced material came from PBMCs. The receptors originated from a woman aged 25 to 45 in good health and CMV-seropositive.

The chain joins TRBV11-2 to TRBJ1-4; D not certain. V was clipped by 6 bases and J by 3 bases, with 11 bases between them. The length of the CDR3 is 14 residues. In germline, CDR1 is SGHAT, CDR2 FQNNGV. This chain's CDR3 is CASSPSFANEKLFF. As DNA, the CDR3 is TGTGCCAGCAGTCCTTCGTTCGCTAATGAAAAACTGTTTTTT.

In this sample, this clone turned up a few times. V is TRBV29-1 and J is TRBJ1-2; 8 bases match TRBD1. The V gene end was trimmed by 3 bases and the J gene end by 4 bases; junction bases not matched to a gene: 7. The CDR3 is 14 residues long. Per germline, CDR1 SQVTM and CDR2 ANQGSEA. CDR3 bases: TGCAGCGTTGACAGGCAGGGGGCGTCCTATGGCTACACCTTC. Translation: CSVDRQGASYGYTF.

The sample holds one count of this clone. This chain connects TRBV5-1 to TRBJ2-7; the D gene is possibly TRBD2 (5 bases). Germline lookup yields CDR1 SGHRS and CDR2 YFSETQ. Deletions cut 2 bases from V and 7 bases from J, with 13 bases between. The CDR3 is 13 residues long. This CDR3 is CASSFGEFGEQYF. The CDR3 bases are TGCGCCAGCAGCTTTGGGGAGTTCGGGGAGCAGTACTTC.

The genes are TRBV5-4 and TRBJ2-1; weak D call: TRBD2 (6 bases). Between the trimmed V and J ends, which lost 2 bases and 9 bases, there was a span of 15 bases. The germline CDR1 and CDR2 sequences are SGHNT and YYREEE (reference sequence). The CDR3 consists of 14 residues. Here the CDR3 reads CASSLRERLSEQFF. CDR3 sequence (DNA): TGTGCCAGCAGCTTACGGGAGAGGTTGAGTGAGCAGTTCTTC.

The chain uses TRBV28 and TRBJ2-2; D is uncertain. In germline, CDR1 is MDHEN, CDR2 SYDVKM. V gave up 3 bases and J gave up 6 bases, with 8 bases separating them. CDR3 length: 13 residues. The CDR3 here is CASSFQVPGELFF. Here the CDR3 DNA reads TGTGCCAGCAGTTTCCAGGTTCCCGGGGAGCTGTTTTTT.

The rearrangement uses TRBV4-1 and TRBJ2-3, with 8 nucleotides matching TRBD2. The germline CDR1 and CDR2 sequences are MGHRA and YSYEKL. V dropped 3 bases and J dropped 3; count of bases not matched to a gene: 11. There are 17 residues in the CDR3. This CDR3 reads CASSHRVAGIGTDTQYF. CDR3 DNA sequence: TGCGCCAGCAGCCATCGTGTAGCGGGAATAGGGACAGATACGCAGTATTTT.

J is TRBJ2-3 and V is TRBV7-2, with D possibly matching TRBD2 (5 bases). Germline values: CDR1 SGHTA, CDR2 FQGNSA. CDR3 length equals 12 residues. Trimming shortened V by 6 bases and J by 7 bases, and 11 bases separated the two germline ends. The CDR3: CASSPGGYTQYF. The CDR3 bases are TGTGCCAGCAGTCCAGGCGGGTATACGCAGTATTTT.

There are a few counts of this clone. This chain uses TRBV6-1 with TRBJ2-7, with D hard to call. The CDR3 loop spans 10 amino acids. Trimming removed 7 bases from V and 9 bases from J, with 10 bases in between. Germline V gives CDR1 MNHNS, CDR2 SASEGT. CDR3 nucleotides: TGTGCCAGCAACTTTCCCGGGCAGTACTTC. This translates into CASNFPGQYF.